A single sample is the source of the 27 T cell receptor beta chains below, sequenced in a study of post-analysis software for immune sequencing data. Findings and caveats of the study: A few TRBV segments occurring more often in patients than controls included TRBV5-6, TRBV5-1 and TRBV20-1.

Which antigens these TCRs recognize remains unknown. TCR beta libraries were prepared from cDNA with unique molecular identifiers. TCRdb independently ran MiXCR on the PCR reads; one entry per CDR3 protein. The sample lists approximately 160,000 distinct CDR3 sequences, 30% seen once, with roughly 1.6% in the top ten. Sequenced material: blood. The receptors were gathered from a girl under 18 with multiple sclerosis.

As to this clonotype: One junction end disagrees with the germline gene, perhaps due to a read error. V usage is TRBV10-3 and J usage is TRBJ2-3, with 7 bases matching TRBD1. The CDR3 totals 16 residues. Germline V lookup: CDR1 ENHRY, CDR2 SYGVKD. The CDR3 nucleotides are TGTGTCATCAGTGAGGGCAAAGGGGGCTTTGAAGATACGCAGTATTTT. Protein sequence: CVISEGKGGFEDTQYF.

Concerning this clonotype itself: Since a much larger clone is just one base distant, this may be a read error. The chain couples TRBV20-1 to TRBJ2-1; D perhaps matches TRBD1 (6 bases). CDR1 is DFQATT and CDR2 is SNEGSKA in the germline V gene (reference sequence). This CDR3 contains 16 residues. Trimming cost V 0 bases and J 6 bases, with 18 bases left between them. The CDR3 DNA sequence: TGCAGTGCTAGAGATGTCAGGGGTTGGTTGATCAATGAGCAGTTCTTC. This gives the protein CSARDVRGWLINEQFF.

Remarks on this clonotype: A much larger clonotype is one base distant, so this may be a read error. CDR3 sequence reads: CASSWRDNSYEQYF. The CDR3 DNA is TGTGCCAGCAGCTGGAGGGACAACTCCTACGAGCAGTACTTC. This chain connects TRBV5-5 to TRBJ2-7; TRBD1 or TRBD2 may be the D gene (6 bases each). Trimming shortened V by 3 bases and J by 0 bases, and 10 bases separated the two germline ends. From germline, CDR1 is SGHKS and CDR2 YYEKEE (reference sequence). The CDR3 extends over 14 amino acids.

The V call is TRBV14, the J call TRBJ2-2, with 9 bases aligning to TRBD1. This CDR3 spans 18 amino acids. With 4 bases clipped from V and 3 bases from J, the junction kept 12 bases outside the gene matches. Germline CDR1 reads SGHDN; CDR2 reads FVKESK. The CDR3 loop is CASSPGQGSTWDTGELFF. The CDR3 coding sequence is TGTGCCAGCAGCCCAGGACAGGGGAGCACTTGGGACACCGGGGAGCTGTTTTTT.

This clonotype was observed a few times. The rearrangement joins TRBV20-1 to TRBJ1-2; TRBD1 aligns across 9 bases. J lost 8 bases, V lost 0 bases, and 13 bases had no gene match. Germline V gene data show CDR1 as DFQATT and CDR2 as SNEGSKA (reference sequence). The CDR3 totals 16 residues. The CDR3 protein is CSAREWTGVFGSGYTF. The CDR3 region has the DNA TGCAGTGCTAGAGAGTGGACAGGGGTCTTCGGGTCCGGCTACACCTTC.

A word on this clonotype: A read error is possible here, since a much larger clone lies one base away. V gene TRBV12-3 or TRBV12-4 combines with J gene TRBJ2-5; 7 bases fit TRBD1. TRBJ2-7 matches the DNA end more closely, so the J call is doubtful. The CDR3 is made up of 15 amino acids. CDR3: CASRSRDSASFEQYF. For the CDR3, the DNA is TGTGCCAGCAGATCCCGGGACAGTGCCTCCTTCGAGCAGTACTTC.

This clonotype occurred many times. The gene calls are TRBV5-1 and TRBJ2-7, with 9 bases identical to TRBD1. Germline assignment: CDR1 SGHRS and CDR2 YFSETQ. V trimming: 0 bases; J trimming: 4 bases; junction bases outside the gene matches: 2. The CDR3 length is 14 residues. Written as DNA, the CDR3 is TGCGCCAGCAGCTTGGGGACAGGGGAATACGAGCAGTACTTC. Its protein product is CASSLGTGEYEQYF.

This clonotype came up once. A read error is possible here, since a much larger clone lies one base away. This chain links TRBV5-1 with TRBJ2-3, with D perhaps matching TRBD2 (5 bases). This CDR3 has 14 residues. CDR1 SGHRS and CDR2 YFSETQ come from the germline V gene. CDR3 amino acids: CASSLEGAADRQYF. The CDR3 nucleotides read TGCGCCAGCAGCTTGGAGGGAGCGGCGGATAGGCAGTATTTT.

The CDR3 region is CAGSGGLAGGNEQFF. The CDR3 DNA reads as TGTGCCGGCAGCGGGGGACTAGCGGGAGGGAATGAGCAGTTCTTC. The chain employs TRBV21-1 and TRBJ2-1; TRBD2, as called in the table, went unchecked against the DNA. TRBV21-1 is listed as a pseudogene. This CDR3 comprises 15 residues.

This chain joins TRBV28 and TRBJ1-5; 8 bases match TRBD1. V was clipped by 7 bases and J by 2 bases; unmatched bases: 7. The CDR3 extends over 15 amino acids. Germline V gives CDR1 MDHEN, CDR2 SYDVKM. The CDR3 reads CASILRGRGNQPQHF. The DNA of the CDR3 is TGTGCCAGCATTCTCAGGGGGCGCGGCAATCAGCCCCAGCATTTT.

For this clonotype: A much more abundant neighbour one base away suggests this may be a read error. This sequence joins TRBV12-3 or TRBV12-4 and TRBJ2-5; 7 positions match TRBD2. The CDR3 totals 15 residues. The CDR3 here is CAGSVQAGPQETQYF. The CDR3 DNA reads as TGTGCCGGCAGTGTCCAAGCGGGACCTCAAGAGACCCAGTACTTC.

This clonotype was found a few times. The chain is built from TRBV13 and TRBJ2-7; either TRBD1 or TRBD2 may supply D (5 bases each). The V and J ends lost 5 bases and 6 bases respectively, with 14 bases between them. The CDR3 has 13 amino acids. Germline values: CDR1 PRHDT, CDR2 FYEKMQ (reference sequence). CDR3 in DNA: TGTGCCAGCAGCCCCGGGGCCCTTTCCGAGCAGTACTTC. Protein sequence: CASSPGALSEQYF.

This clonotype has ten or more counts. CDR3 in DNA: TGTGCCAGCTCCAGGGGCTATGAGCAGTTCTTC. This translates into CASSRGYEQFF. The chain combines TRBV12-3 or TRBV12-4 with TRBJ2-1; D is possibly TRBD1 (6 bases). V lost 8 bases and J lost 8, with 10 bases in between. The CDR3 is 11 residues long.

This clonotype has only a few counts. The CDR3 nucleotides are TGCAGTGCTCCCCGCCAGGACCAGGGGGAGCAGTTCTTC. Its translation: CSAPRQDQGEQFF. The chain joins TRBV20-1 to TRBJ2-1; possible D gene TRBD1, 6 bases. The CDR3 contains 13 residues. V lost 5 bases, J lost 10 bases, and 18 bases lay in between. Per the germline V gene, CDR1 is DFQATT and CDR2 is SNEGSKA (reference sequence).

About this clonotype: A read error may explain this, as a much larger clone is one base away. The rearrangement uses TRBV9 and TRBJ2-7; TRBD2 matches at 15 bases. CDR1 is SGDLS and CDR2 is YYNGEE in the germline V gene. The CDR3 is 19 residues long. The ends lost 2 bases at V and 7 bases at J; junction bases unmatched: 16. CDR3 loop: CASSVGGLAGGLRRNEQYF. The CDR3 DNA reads TGTGCCAGCAGCGTGGGGGGACTAGCGGGAGGCCTCCGGCGGAATGAGCAGTACTTC. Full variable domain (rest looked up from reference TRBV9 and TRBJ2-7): DSGVTQTPKHLITATGQRVTLRCSPRSGDLSVYWYQQSLDQGLQFLIQYYNGEERAKGNILERFSAQQFPDLHSELNLSSLELGDSALYFCASSVGGLAGGLRRNEQYFGPGTRLTVT.

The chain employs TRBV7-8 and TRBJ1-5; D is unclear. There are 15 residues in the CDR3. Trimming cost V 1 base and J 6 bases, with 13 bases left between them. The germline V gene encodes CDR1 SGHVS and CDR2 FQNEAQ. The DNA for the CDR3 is TGTGCCAGCAGCTTAGATATCGGGGTTAGTCAGCCCCAGCATTTT. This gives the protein CASSLDIGVSQPQHF.

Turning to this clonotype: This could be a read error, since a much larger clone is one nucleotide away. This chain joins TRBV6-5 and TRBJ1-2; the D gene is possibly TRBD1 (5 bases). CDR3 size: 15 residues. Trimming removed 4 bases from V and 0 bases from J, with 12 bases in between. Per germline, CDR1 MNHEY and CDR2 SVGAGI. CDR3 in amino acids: CASSFPDRTNYGYTF. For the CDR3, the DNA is TGTGCCAGCAGTTTCCCAGACAGAACTAACTATGGCTACACCTTC.

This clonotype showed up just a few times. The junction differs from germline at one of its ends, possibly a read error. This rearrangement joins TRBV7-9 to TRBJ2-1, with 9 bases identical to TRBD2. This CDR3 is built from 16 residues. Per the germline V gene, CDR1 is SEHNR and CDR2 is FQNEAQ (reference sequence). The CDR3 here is CASSRITSGSYNERFF. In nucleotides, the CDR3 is TGTGCCAGCAGCCGTATAACTAGCGGGTCCTACAATGAGCGGTTCTTC.

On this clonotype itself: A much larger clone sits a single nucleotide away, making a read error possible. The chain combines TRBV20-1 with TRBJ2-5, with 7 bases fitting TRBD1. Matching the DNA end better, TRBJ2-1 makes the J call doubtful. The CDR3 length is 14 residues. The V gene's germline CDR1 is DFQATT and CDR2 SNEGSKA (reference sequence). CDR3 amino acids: CSARSQGNQETQFF. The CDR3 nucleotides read TGCAGTGCCAGATCACAGGGGAACCAAGAGACCCAGTTCTTC.

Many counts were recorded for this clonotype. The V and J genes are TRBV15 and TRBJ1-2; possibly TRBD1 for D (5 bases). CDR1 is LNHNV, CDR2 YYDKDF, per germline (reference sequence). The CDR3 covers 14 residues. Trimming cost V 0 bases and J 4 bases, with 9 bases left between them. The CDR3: CATSRDQGSYGYTF. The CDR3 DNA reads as TGTGCCACCAGCAGAGATCAGGGCAGCTATGGCTACACCTTC.

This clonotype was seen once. CDR3 region: CASSYSRGAGNTEAFF. The CDR3 DNA is TGTGCCAGCAGTTACTCGAGGGGGGCAGGGAACACTGAAGCTTTCTTT. This rearrangement joins TRBV6-5 to TRBJ1-1; D may be TRBD1 (6 bases). V lost 0 bases to trimming and J lost 1 base, with 12 bases between them. CDR3 length: 16 amino acids. Per germline, CDR1 MNHEY and CDR2 SVGAGI.

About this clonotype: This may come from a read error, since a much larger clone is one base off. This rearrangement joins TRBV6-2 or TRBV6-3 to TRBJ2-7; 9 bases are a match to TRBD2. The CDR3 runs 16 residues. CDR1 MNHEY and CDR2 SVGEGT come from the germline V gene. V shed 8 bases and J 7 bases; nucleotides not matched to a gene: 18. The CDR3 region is CASRPDGREGRNEQYF. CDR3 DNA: TGTGCCAGCCGCCCAGACGGGCGGGAGGGCAGGAATGAGCAGTACTTC.

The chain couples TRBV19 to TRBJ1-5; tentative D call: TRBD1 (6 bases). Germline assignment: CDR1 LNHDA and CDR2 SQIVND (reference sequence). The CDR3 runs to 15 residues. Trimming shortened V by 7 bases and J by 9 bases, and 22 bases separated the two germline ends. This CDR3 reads CASTHVTGPTGPQHF. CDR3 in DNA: TGTGCCAGTACCCACGTGACAGGTCCTACGGGGCCCCAGCATTTT.

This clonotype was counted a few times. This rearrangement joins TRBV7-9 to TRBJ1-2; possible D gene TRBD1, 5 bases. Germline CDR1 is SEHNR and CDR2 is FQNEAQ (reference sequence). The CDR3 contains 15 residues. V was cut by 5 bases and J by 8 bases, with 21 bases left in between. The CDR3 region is CASSRLAQVADGYTF. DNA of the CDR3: TGTGCCAGCAGCCGTCTGGCACAGGTTGCAGACGGCTACACCTTC.

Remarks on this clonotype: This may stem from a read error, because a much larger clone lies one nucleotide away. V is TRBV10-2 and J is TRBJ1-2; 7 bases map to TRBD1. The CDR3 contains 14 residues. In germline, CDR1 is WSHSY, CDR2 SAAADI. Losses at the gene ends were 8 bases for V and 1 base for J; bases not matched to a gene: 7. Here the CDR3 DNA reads TGCGCCAGCCTGGGGACAGCCCTTAACTATGGCTACACCTTC. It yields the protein CASLGTALNYGYTF.

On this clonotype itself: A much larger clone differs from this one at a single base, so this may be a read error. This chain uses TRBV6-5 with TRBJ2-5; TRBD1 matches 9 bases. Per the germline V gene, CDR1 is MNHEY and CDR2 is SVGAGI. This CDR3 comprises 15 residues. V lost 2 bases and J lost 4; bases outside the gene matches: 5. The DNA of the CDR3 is TGTGCCAGCAGTTACACCCGACAGGGGGGAGAGACCCAGTACTTC. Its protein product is CASSYTRQGGETQYF.

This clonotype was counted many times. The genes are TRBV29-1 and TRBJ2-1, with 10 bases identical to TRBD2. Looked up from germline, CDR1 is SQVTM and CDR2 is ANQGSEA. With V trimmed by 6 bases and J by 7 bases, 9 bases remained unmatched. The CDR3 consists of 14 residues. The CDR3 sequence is CSVQAGGPWNEQFF. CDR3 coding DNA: TGCAGCGTGCAAGCGGGAGGGCCTTGGAATGAGCAGTTCTTC.